This is a list of T cell receptor beta chains from one sample in a study of early T cells in non-severe SARS-CoV-2 infection. MiXCR, applied by TCRdb to the 5' RACE reads, yields one record per CDR3 protein. This table holds 29,000 or so distinct CDR3 sequences, over 3.5% found once. Sequencing was performed on whole blood. The receptors derive from an adult who was a healthcare worker with PCR-confirmed SARS-CoV-2 infection or an uninfected control (not recorded which). The conserved cysteine and the conserved F or W are not part of the CDR3 here. D genes are given only for firm matches.

v_call cdr3_length d_call cdr3_aa
TRBV7-3 12 TRBD1 ASSPTGQGETQY
TRBV30 9 . AWSEGGKLF
TRBV6-1 14 . ASSRNDGTTNTEAF
TRBV12-3/TRBV12-4 13 TRBD1 ASSLDGTDREKLF
TRBV4-1 14 TRBD1 ASSQQEGAKTYEQY
TRBV3-1 13 TRBD1 ASSQLDRGNYGYT
TRBV5-1 12 . ASSLPTATYEQY
TRBV2 11 . ASSGGPKGEQF
TRBV28 14 . ASSLGTPPIDYGYT
TRBV29-1 11 TRBD1 SGCRGGDTEAF
TRBV24-1 14 . ATSEKFDRNNNEQF
TRBV10-2 12 TRBD2 ASSVTSGTGEQY
TRBV19 12 . ASSESVSGNTIY
TRBV5-3 17 TRBD2 ARSLIPSGSSDNTGELF
TRBV29-1 7 . SVEVEAF
TRBV25-1 12 . ASSTGNSGNTIY
TRBV4-3 12 . ASATTMGSPGYT
TRBV7-2 13 . ASSLGGGRNNEQF
TRBV2 10 . ASSQTGETQY
TRBV7-2 11 . ASSFRGGEKLF
TRBV4-1 14 TRBD1 ASSPPYGTGFYEQY
TRBV7-9 14 . ASSSEGGFKRDEQF
TRBV9 18 TRBD2 ASSVESPLDRLGGYYEQF